These 19 T cell receptor beta chains were all obtained from the same sample, sequenced in a study of long-term antiretroviral therapy in people with HIV. At the survey level, the v3.0 immunoSEQ assay was run. Assay used: immunoSEQ multiplex PCR; TCRdb lists only in-frame clones, some missing. The sample lists fewer than 40,000 clones; about 80% were seen once. The sample in question was unsorted PBMCs, obtained 3.4 years after starting antiretroviral therapy. The origin of the receptors is a man aged 25 to 40 with HIV.

This chain joins TRBV9 and TRBJ2-1; D ambiguous. Germline loops: CDR1 SGDLS, CDR2 YYNGEE. The CDR3 is 13 residues long. V lost 4 bases and J 6 bases, leaving 11 bases between the germline ends. CDR3 region: CASSPKPPNEQFF. Written as DNA, the CDR3 is TGTGCCAGCAGCCCAAAGCCCCCCAATGAGCAGTTCTTC.

V usage is TRBV9 and J usage is TRBJ2-5; no firm D call. The CDR3 is made up of 14 amino acids. The germline V gene has CDR1 SGDLS and CDR2 YYNGEE. Between the trimmed V and J ends, which lost 3 bases and 2 bases, there was a span of 11 bases. CDR3 sequence: CASSEEGQQETQYF. DNA for the CDR3: TGTGCCAGCAGCGAAGAAGGGCAACAAGAGACCCAGTACTTC.

J is TRBJ2-3 and V is TRBV18; 9 bases match TRBD2. Trimming cost V 3 bases and J 2 bases; bases outside gene matches: 3. CDR1 KGHSH and CDR2 LQKENI come from the germline V gene. CDR3 size: 15 residues. The CDR3 sequence: CASSPVAGDTDTQYF. The DNA for the CDR3 is TGTGCCAGCTCACCGGTAGCGGGGGACACAGATACGCAGTATTTT.

CDR3 protein: CASSLGLAAGANVLTF. CDR3 nucleotides: TGCGCCAGCAGCTTGGGCCTAGCGGCTGGGGCCAACGTCCTGACTTTC. The chain employs TRBV5-1 and TRBJ2-6; 7 nucleotides line up with TRBD2. The CDR3 totals 16 residues. V trimming: 0 bases; J trimming: 2 bases; junction bases outside the gene matches: 2. CDR1 and CDR2 (germline): SGHRS, YFSETQ. Full variable domain (outside the CDR3, taken from reference TRBV5-1 and TRBJ2-6): KAGVTQTPRYLIKTRGQQVTLSCSPISGHRSVSWYQQTPGQGLQFLFEYFSETQRNKGNFPGRFSGRQFSNSRSEMNVSTLELGDSALYLCASSLGLAAGANVLTFGAGSRLTVL.

CDR3 residues: CASSQDRRTEQYF. The CDR3 DNA sequence: TGCGCCAGCAGCCAAGATCGGAGAACCGAGCAGTACTTC. The chain combines TRBV4-1 with TRBJ2-7; no clear D. The CDR3 is made up of 13 amino acids. Germline lookup yields CDR1 MGHRA and CDR2 YSYEKL. Trimming shortened V by 0 bases and J by 6 bases, and 9 bases separated the two germline ends.

The J gene is TRBJ2-7, the V gene TRBV14, with D possibly matching TRBD1 (6 bases). Trimming removed 0 bases from V and 3 bases from J, with 15 bases in between. The V gene's germline CDR1 is SGHDN and CDR2 FVKESK. CDR3 length: 16 residues. CDR3 region: CASSQDRYRENYEQYF. The CDR3 coding sequence is TGTGCCAGCAGCCAAGATCGTTACAGGGAAAACTACGAGCAGTACTTC.

The chain links TRBV4-3 to TRBJ2-1; D gene unclear. The germline CDR1 and CDR2 sequences are LGHNA and YSLEER. This CDR3 spans 15 amino acids. Trimming removed 0 bases from V and 7 bases from J, with 13 bases in between. The CDR3 here is CASSQDSRRRNEQFF. CDR3 in DNA: TGCGCCAGCAGCCAAGATTCGCGGCGAAGGAATGAGCAGTTCTTC.

V is TRBV25-1 and J is TRBJ1-4; D is possibly TRBD1 (6 bases). Germline V gene data show CDR1 as MGHDK and CDR2 as SYGVNS. V shed 6 bases and J shed 5 bases, with 13 bases lying between them. The CDR3 runs to 14 residues. CDR3 nucleotide sequence: TGTGCCAGCAGCCCAGGGGCGTTAAATGAAAAACTGTTTTTT. Residues: CASSPGALNEKLFF.

This chain connects TRBV6-5 to TRBJ1-5; TRBD1 aligns across 7 bases. Germline V gene sequence: CDR1 MNHEY, CDR2 SVGAGI. The V segment lost 6 bases and the J segment 7 bases; nucleotides outside the gene matches: 12. The CDR3 sequence is 15 residues long. The CDR3 region is CASRPWRGLEQPQHF. In DNA, the CDR3 is TGTGCCAGCAGACCCTGGAGGGGGCTCGAGCAGCCCCAGCATTTT.

The gene calls are TRBV20-1 and TRBJ1-1; D is uncertain. The CDR3 has 11 residues. Germline CDR1 DFQATT, CDR2 SNEGSKA (reference sequence). This CDR3 reads CTGRVNTEAFF. In DNA form, the CDR3 reads TGCACAGGACGGGTGAACACTGAAGCTTTCTTT.

This clone was seen a few times. This chain links TRBV6-6 with TRBJ2-7; perhaps TRBD2 as D (6 bases). The V end lost 2 bases, the J end lost 4 bases, and 12 bases lay between the germline ends. Looked up from germline, CDR1 is MNHNY and CDR2 is SVGAGI (reference sequence). The CDR3 runs 14 residues. The CDR3 is CASSYGGSGYEQYF. The CDR3 DNA is TGTGCCAGCAGTTACGGGGGTAGCGGATACGAGCAGTACTTC.

The chain couples TRBV11-2 to TRBJ2-1; D is possibly TRBD2 (6 bases). The germline V gene encodes CDR1 SGHAT and CDR2 FQNNGV. V lost 0 bases to trimming and J lost 2 bases, with 17 bases between them. This CDR3 is 18 amino acids long. The CDR3 sequence is CASSLDSAGYGPYNEQFF. The DNA for the CDR3 is TGTGCCAGCAGCTTAGATTCGGCGGGATACGGACCCTACAATGAGCAGTTCTTC.

The chain links TRBV4-3 to TRBJ2-7; 9 bases align to TRBD2. The germline V gene encodes CDR1 LGHNA and CDR2 YSLEER. Trimming took 0 bases from V and 7 from J; bases not matched to a gene: 4. CDR3 size: 14 residues. The CDR3 here is CASSQEREGGEQYF. DNA for the CDR3: TGCGCCAGCAGCCAAGAGCGGGAGGGGGGGGAGCAGTACTTC.

The V and J genes are TRBV13 and TRBJ2-5; the D is unclear. The V end was cut by 3 bases, the J end by 7 bases, with 6 bases between. The CDR3 has 11 amino acids. Germline values: CDR1 PRHDT, CDR2 FYEKMQ (reference sequence). The CDR3 is CASSFFGTQYF. DNA of the CDR3: TGTGCCAGCAGCTTTTTTGGGACCCAGTACTTC.

This sequence joins TRBV19 and TRBJ1-5; no clear D gene. Germline V gene data show CDR1 as LNHDA and CDR2 as SQIVND (reference sequence). The CDR3 is 18 amino acids. The ends were cut back, 3 bases at V and 5 bases at J, with 23 bases in the middle. CDR3 in DNA: TGTGCCAGTAGTATTTTACGTGTCGGAAGGGATGGGTATCAGCCCCAGCATTTT. Translating it yields CASSILRVGRDGYQPQHF.

The CDR3 region is CASKIAGGRGEQFF. In nucleotides, the CDR3 is TGTGCCAGCAAGATAGCGGGAGGAAGGGGTGAGCAGTTCTTC. This chain joins TRBV6-5 and TRBJ2-1; 10 nucleotides match TRBD2. Germline CDR1 is MNHEY and CDR2 is SVGAGI. This CDR3 is 14 amino acids long. With V trimmed by 7 bases and J by 9 bases, 9 bases remained unmatched.

The rearrangement joins TRBV11-2 to TRBJ2-7, with a tentative D call TRBD1 (5 bases). Trimming cost V 2 bases and J 3 bases, with 5 bases left between them. The germline CDR1 and CDR2 sequences are SGHAT and FQNNGV. CDR3 length: 12 residues. CDR3 nucleotides: TGTGCCAGCAGCTTAACAGGCTACGAGCAGTACTTC. Its protein is CASSLTGYEQYF.

This chain joins TRBV5-5 and TRBJ2-6; TRBD1 might be the D (6 bases). Germline V gene data show CDR1 as SGHKS and CDR2 as YYEKEE (reference sequence). This CDR3 spans 15 amino acids. V was cut by 4 bases and J by 3 bases, with 11 bases left in between. The CDR3 nucleotides read TGTGCCAGCAGCCCGCAGGGGAGTGGGGCCAACGTCCTGACTTTC. Its protein is CASSPQGSGANVLTF.

The V gene is TRBV15, the J gene TRBJ2-3; no firm D call. The CDR3 covers 12 residues. Germline lookup yields CDR1 LNHNV and CDR2 YYDKDF (reference sequence). Trimming left V 1 base short and J 6 bases short, with 5 bases between. In DNA form, the CDR3 reads TGTGCCACCAGCAGAGTGGGGGATACGCAGTATTTT. It yields the protein CATSRVGDTQYF.